Presented here are 5 T cell receptor beta chains from one specimen sequenced in a study of T cells in women clearing cervical HPV infection. TCRdb's copy holds only in-frame clones and misses some; the assay was immunoSEQ multiplex PCR. This sample's clone table lists 25,000 to 35,000 clones. Input material: blood buffy coat. These receptors were collected from a woman between 18 and 75 years old with a cervical HPV16 infection that either progressed to CIN3+ or cleared (not recorded which).

The DNA read from the CDR3 is TGTGCCAGCAGCCGACAGCCGAACACTGAA. This sequence encodes CASSRQPNTE. The complete CDR3 reads CASSRQPNTEAFF. This sequence joins TRBV7-3 and TRBJ1-1; tentatively, D is TRBD1 (5 bases). The read is 3 residues too short to cover the CDR3 end, so that end is filled in from the germline J gene. Per the germline V gene, CDR1 is SGHTA and CDR2 is FQGTGA. The CDR3 is 13 residues long. Deletions cut 5 bases from V and 1 base from J, with 8 bases between.

In regard to this clone: The read gets to within 3 residues of the CDR3 end, and the germline J gene fills in the rest. This rearrangement joins TRBV30 to TRBJ1-5; 7 bases align to TRBD1. CDR3 length: 13 amino acids. The germline gives CDR1 GTSNPN, CDR2 SVGIG (reference sequence). J was trimmed by 7 bases and V by 1 base; bases with no gene match: 4. CDR3 in amino acids: CAWSEQGQQPQHF. Incomplete CDR3 DNA: TGTGCCTGGAGTGAACAGGGGCAACAGCCC.

A note on this clone: The observed sequence ends 3 residues before the CDR3 terminus, with the missing tail filled in from the germline J gene. The genes are TRBV19 and TRBJ1-1, with TRBD1 matching 10 bases. CDR3 length: 14 residues. The V gene end was trimmed by 4 bases and the J gene end by 5 bases; junction bases not matched to a gene: 4. CDR1 is LNHDA and CDR2 is SQIVND in the germline V gene (reference sequence). The CDR3 region is CASSRQGARTEAFF. The part of the CDR3 DNA that was read is TGTGCCAGTAGTAGACAGGGGGCGCGGACTGAA.

As for this clone: The read terminates 3 residues before the CDR3 end, so the remaining end is supplied by the germline J gene. This sequence joins TRBV2 and TRBJ2-2, with D possibly TRBD2 on 5 matching bases. This CDR3 contains 14 residues. Trimming stripped 4 bases from V and 2 bases from J, with 8 bases between. CDR1 SNHLY and CDR2 FYNNEI come from the germline V gene. The CDR3 here is CASSGTSNTGELFF. CDR3 DNA (partial): TGTGCCAGCAGTGGGACTTCTAACACCGGGGAG.

About this clone: The read finishes 3 residues shy of the CDR3 end, and the germline J gene is used to complete it. This chain connects TRBV19 to TRBJ2-7; TRBD1 matches 9 bases. This CDR3 comprises 15 residues. V gave up 3 bases and J gave up 1 base; unmatched junction bases: 4. CDR1 is LNHDA and CDR2 is SQIVND in the germline V gene (reference sequence). The CDR3 bases that were read are TGTGCCAGTAGTATTGTTGGACAGGGGTCCTACGAG. Its protein product is CASSIVGQGSYE. In full, the CDR3 reads CASSIVGQGSYEQYF.